Here is one T cell receptor (beta chain) with its context. This specimen belongs to a study of blood T cell repertoires in COVID-19. Across the study: The United States, Italy and Spain were the sources of the acute and convalescent COVID-19 samples.

This CDR3 spans 12 amino acids. Trimming stripped 9 bases from V and 8 bases from J, with 16 bases between. Germline V gene sequence: CDR1 SNHLY, CDR2 FYNNEI. Original analysis: Scientists estimated how many nucleated cells there were by amplifying reference gene primers. Clones were sequenced by immunoSEQ multiplex PCR, and TCRdb holds only the in-frame ones, with some missing. The DNA was the basis for D and trimming; V, J and clone size are from that table. The sample shows approximately 130,000 clones, around 86% of them seen only once. The TCR sequence derives from a woman in her forties or fifties who had recovered from COVID-19. Input material: peripheral blood. The chain is built from TRBV2 and TRBJ1-2; D not certain. The CDR3 DNA reads TGTGCCAGTAAACTCGATGGAGGAGGCTACACCTTC. Translating it yields CASKLDGGGYTF.